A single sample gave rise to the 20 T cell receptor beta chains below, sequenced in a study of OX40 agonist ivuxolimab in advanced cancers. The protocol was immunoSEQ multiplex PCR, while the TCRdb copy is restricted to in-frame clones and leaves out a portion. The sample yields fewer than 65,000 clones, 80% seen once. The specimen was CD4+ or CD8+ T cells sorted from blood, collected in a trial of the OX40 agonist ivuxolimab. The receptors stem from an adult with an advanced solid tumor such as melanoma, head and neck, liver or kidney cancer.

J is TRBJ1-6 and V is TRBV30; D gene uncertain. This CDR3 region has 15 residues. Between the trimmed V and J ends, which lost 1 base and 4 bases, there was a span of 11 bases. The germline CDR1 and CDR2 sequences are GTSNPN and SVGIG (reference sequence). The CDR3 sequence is CAWSGRRGYNSPLHF. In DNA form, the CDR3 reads TGTGCCTGGAGTGGGAGACGGGGTTATAATTCACCCCTCCACTTT.

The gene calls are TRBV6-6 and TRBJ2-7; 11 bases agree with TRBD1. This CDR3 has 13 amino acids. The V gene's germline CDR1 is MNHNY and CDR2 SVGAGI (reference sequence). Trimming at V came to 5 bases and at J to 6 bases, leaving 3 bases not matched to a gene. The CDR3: CASSQGTGGEQYF. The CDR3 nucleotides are TGTGCCAGCAGTCAGGGGACAGGGGGCGAGCAGTACTTC.

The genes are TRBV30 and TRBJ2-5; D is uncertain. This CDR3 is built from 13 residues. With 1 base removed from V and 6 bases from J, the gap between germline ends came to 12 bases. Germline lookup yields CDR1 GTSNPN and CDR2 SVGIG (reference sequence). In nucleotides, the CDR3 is TGTGCCTGGAGTGCGGGCTCCCTCCAGACCCAGTACTTC. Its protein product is CAWSAGSLQTQYF.

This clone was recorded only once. The CDR3 region has the DNA TGTGCCTTGCGCCGGTACAATGAGCAGTTCTTC. Translating gives CALRRYNEQFF. The genes are TRBV6-1 and TRBJ2-1; D unclear. The CDR3 has 11 residues. V lost 11 bases, J lost 4 bases, and 9 bases lay in between. Germline V CDR1 and CDR2: MNHNS, SASEGT.

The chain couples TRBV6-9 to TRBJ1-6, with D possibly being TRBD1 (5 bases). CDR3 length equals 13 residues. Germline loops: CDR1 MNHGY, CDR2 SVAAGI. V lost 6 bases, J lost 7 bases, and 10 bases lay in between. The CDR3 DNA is TGTGCCAGCAGGTCAGGGTTCAATTCACCCCTCCACTTT. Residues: CASRSGFNSPLHF.

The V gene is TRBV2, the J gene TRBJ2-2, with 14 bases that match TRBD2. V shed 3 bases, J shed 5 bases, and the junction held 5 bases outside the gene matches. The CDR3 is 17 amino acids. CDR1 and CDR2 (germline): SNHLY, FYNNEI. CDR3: CASSETSGRARTGELFF. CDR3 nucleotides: TGTGCCAGCAGTGAGACTAGCGGGAGGGCCCGTACCGGGGAGCTGTTTTTT. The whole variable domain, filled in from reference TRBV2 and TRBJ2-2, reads EPEVTQTPSHQVTQMGQEVILRCVPISNHLYFYWYRQILGQKVEFLVSFYNNEISEKSEIFDDQFSVERPDGSNFTLKIRSTKLEDSAMYFCASSETSGRARTGELFFGEGSRLTVL.

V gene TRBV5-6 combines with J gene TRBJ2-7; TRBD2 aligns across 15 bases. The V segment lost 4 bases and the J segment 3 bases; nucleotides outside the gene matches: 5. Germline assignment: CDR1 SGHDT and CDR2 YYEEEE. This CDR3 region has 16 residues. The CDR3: CASSPGLAGGFYEQYF. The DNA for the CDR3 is TGTGCCAGCAGCCCGGGACTAGCGGGAGGATTCTACGAGCAGTACTTC.

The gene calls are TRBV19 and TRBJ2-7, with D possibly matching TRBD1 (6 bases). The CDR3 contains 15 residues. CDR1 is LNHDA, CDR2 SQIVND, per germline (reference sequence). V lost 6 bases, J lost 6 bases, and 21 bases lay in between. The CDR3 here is CASSRMVDSRGEQYF. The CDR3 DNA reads TGTGCCAGTAGCCGCATGGTGGACAGTCGCGGCGAGCAGTACTTC.

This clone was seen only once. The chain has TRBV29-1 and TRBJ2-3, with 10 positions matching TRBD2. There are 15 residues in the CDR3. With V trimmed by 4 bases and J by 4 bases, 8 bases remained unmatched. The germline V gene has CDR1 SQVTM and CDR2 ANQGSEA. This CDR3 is CSVGGRLAGADTQYF. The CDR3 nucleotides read TGCAGCGTTGGGGGGAGGCTAGCGGGAGCAGATACGCAGTATTTT.

Here the CDR3 reads CASSQRGGRANYGYTF. The CDR3 region has the DNA TGCGCCAGCAGCCAAAGAGGTGGCAGGGCGAACTATGGCTACACCTTC. This sequence joins TRBV4-3 and TRBJ1-2, with D possibly TRBD1 on 5 matching bases. In germline, CDR1 is LGHNA, CDR2 YSLEER. CDR3 size: 16 residues. V lost 2 bases, J lost 2 bases, and 15 bases lay in between.

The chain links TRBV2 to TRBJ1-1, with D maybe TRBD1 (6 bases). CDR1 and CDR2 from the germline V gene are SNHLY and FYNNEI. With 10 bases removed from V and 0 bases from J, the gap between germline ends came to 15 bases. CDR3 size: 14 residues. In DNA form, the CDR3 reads TGTGCCACCCCTGGGGGGCGAATGAACACTGAAGCTTTCTTT. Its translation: CATPGGRMNTEAFF.

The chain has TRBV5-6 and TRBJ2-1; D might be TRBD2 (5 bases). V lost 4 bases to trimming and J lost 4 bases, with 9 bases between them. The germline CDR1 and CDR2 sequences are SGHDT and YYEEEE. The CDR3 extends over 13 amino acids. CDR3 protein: CASSHTSYNEQFF. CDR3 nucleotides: TGTGCCAGCAGCCATACTAGTTACAATGAGCAGTTCTTC.

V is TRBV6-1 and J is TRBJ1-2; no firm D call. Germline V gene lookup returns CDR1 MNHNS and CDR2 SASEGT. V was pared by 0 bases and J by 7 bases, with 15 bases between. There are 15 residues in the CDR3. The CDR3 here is CASSEARTVGGGYTF. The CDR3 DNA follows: TGTGCCAGCAGTGAAGCCCGGACCGTCGGCGGTGGCTACACCTTC.

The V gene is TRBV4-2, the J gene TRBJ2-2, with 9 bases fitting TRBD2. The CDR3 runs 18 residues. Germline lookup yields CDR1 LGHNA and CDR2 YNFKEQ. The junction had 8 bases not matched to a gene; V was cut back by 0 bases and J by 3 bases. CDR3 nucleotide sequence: TGTGCCAGCAGCCAAGATCCGAGGACTAGCGAATACACCGGGGAGCTGTTTTTT. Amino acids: CASSQDPRTSEYTGELFF.

The chain's CDR3 is CASSQQGSRGTEAFF. The CDR3 nucleotides are TGTGCCAGCAGTCAACAGGGCTCGAGGGGCACTGAAGCTTTCTTT. The chain links TRBV2 to TRBJ1-1, with D maybe TRBD1 (6 bases). The V end was cut by 5 bases, the J end by 4 bases, with 17 bases between. The CDR3 consists of 15 residues. Per the germline V gene, CDR1 is SNHLY and CDR2 is FYNNEI.

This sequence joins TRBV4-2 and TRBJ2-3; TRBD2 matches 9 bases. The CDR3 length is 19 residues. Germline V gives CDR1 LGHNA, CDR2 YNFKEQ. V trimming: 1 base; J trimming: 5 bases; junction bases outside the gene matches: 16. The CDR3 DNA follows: TGTGCCAGCAGCCAAGGCACGGCGGGAGGGCCCTCGGGGAGAGATACGCAGTATTTT. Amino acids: CASSQGTAGGPSGRDTQYF.

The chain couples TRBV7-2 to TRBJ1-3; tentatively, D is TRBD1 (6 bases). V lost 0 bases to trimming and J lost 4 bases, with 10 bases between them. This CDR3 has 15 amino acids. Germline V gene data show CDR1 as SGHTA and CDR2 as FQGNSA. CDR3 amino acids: CASSLAVTGGNTIYF. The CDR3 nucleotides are TGTGCCAGCAGCTTAGCGGTGACAGGAGGAAACACCATATATTTT.

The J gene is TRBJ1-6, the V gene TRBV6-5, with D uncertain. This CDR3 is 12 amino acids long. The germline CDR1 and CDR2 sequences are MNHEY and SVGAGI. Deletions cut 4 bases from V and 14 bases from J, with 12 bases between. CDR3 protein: CASSSIVGTLHF. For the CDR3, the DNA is TGTGCCAGCAGTTCCATTGTAGGCACCCTCCACTTT.

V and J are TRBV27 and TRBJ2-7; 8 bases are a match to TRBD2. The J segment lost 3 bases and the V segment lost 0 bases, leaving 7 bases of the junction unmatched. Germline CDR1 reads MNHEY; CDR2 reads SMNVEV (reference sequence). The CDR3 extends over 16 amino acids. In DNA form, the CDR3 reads TGTGCCAGCAGTTTATCTGCCCAAGCGGGGGTCTACGAGCAGTACTTC. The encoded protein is CASSLSAQAGVYEQYF.

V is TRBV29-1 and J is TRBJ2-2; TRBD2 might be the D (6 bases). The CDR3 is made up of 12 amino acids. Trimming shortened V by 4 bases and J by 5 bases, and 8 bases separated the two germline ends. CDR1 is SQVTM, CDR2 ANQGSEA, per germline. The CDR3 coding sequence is TGCAGCGTTGCCGGGGGAACCGGGGAGCTGTTTTTT. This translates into CSVAGGTGELFF.